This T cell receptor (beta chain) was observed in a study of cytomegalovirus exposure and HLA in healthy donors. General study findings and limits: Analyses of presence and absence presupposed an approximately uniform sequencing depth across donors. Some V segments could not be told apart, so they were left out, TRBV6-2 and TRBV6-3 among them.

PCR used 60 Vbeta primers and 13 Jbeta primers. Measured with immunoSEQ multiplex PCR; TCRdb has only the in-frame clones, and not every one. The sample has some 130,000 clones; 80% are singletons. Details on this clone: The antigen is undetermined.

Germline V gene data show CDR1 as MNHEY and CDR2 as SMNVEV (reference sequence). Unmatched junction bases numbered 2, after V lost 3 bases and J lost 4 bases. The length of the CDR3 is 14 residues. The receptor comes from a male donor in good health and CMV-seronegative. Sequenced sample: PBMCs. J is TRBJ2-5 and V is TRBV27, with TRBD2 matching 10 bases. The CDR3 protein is CASSFRLAGETQYF. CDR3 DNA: TGTGCCAGCAGTTTCCGACTAGCGGGAGAGACCCAGTACTTC.